This TCR beta chain was captured in a study of T cells in Graves' hyperthyroidism and ophthalmopathy (dated by TCRdb to about 2019). Study-level background: Peripheral blood was sampled at the time of initial diagnosis, prior to any treatment. To identify TCR V-J signatures that set the groups apart, the researchers used a discovery cohort of more than 95 patients, made up of under 50 with Graves' ophthalmopathy and 57 with stable Graves' hyperthyroidism. An independent validation cohort of under 20 hyperthyroidism patients and about 16 patients who later progressed to ophthalmopathy tested prospective prediction of ophthalmopathy. The paper describes TCR Vbeta CDR3 sequencing of around 130 peripheral blood samples, made up of roughly 40 ophthalmopathy patients, 70 to 75 hyperthyroidism patients and 17 progressor patients. Once sampling was done, hyperthyroidism patients were given methimazole at a starting dose of 30 mg daily, whereas ophthalmopathy patients were given high-dose intravenous methylprednisolone. In addition, the study compared T-cell repertoires in thyroid tissue and in blood from about six Graves' hyperthyroidism patients. For training and testing, the 100 or so patients in the discovery cohort were randomly divided in a 7:3 ratio.

Stable Graves' hyperthyroidism was defined as no progression to ophthalmopathy during 18 months of follow-up. Hyperthyroidism patients were newly diagnosed, with disease duration under 2 months, and aged 18 to 65 years. Patients with uncontrolled infections, other autoimmune diseases, pregnancy or lactation were excluded. Clinical symptoms, serum thyroxine and TRAb, thyroid ultrasound, and orbital computed tomography formed the basis for the diagnoses. PBMCs were isolated from 7.5 to 10 ml of fresh peripheral blood by Ficoll-Paque density gradient centrifugation. Total RNA was extracted with Trizol reagent, and quality was checked on an Agilent 2100 Bioanalyzer. The CDR3 holds 13 amino acids from the cysteine to the phenylalanine. This entry keeps only the CDR3 DNA: 39 bases, framed from base 1. V is pruned by 7 bases and J by 5 bases, leaving 7 bases of the junction without a gene match. CDR1 and CDR2 are drawn from the germline V gene: MNHEY, SVGAGI.

Amplification of TCR beta CDR3 regions was carried out from RNA transcripts. The first round of RT-PCR for the TCR CDR3 was performed with the HTBI primer set and the Qiagen OneStep RT-PCR kit. Libraries were constructed in a second round of multiplex PCR, after which size selection and purification were performed. The libraries were sequenced on an Illumina HiSeq2000 using paired-end 100 bp reads. As for how the authors treated the data: SOAPnuke was used to process the raw data, throwing out any read that contained adapters or uncalled bases, had a mean Phred below 15, or lacked an exact constant-primer or identifier match. High-quality paired reads were merged using COPE v1.2.5, and each unique nucleotide sequence was defined as a clonotype. MiTCR v1.1 was used to align clonotypes to the IMGT TRBV, TRBD and TRBJ reference segments. Only V-J combinations with frequency above 0.0001, covering 98% to 99.2% of repertoires, were analysed. A TCS score was defined as the ratio of F50 (clonal expansion) to E x V (chaos), with BLOSUM62-based TCRdist applied between CDR3 peptides within each V-J. Welch's t-statistics and random forest reduced several hundred V-J features to 10 to 15, which were used in a naive Bayes classifier (R e1071). Through fastp at Q25 and MiXCR, TCRdb rebuilt clones from the public reads, retaining in-frame beta chains. Rows are combined by CDR3 protein, so each entry shows the most common genes and DNA. TCRdb, not the authors, supplied the V and J calls. The sample table shows about half a million distinct CDR3 sequences, and less than 25% are seen once. The ten most abundant clones make up approximately 26% of the sample.

Only a few counts were recorded for this clonotype. Its binding antigen is unknown. No per-base quality is available; no much larger clone lies one base away. Study-level results and caveats: Sample size was not statistically predetermined, and investigators were not blinded to group allocation. In validation, the model predicted progression to ophthalmopathy with 55% to 71% sensitivity and 72% to 85% specificity, a median of 6.5 months before onset. Ophthalmopathy was separated from stable hyperthyroidism by a 13 V-J signature model, with just over 85% sensitivity and 81% to 82% specificity obtained in cross-validation and 80%/75% obtained in testing. Most expanded thyroid clonotypes (frequency above 0.001) were also detected in blood, suggesting blood repertoires may reflect thyroid immune responses.

Sequencing was done on a sample of blood. The chain links TRBV6-5 with TRBJ2-7, with 8 bases in between that match TRBD1. This sequence originates from a man aged 18 to 29 with Graves' hyperthyroidism. CDR3 reads: CASTSTGENEQYF. The DNA sequence reads TGTGCCAGCACCTCGACAGGGGAGAACGAGCAGTACTTC.